The 15 T cell receptor beta chains below were found in one sample sequenced in a study of T cell clonality in common variable immunodeficiency. Repertoires were generated with immunoSEQ multiplex PCR, while TCRdb's copy carries only in-frame clones and drops some. The sample is made up of about 42,000 clones, none counted only once. The sample taken for sequencing was peripheral blood mononuclear cells. All receptors derive from a person aged 18-70 years in good health.

The table lists this clone with many counts. One end of the junction fails to match germline, which may point to a read error. The read gets to within 3 residues of the CDR3 end, and the germline J gene fills in the rest. The V gene is TRBV20-1, the J gene TRBJ2-1; 10 positions agree with TRBD2. CDR3 size: 14 residues. Looked up from germline, CDR1 is DFQATT and CDR2 is SNEGSKA (reference sequence). CDR3 DNA (partial): TGCAGCGCTAGGCCTAGCGGGAGTGGCAATGAG. Protein sequence: CSARPSGSGNE. The CDR3, in full, reads CSARPSGSGNEQFF.

The table lists this clone with many counts. The read falls 3 residues short of the CDR3 end, and the missing part is taken from the germline J gene. The chain combines TRBV19 with TRBJ2-3; D ambiguous. The CDR3 totals 12 residues. The V gene lost 4 bases and the J gene lost 2 bases, with 4 bases spanning the gap. Germline CDR1 and CDR2: LNHDA and SQIVND (reference sequence). Here the CDR3 reads CASSTLTDTQYF. The CDR3 bases that were read are TGTGCCAGTAGTACCCTCACAGATACG.

This clone has only a few counts. The read ends 3 residues shy of where the CDR3 ends; the end is completed using the germline J gene. The V call is TRBV7-9, the J call TRBJ1-1; a weak D match, TRBD1 (6 bases). V was pared by 5 bases and J by 4 bases, with 14 bases between. Germline V gives CDR1 SEHNR, CDR2 FQNEAQ (reference sequence). The CDR3 consists of 14 residues. The CDR3 bases that were read are TGTGCCAGCAGCCGGGGGGGGGCTCTCACTGAA. This sequence encodes CASSRGGALTE. The full CDR3 reads CASSRGGALTEAFF.

Many counts were recorded for this clone. The CDR3 end falls 3 residues outside the read, so it is completed with the germline J gene. The chain links TRBV13 to TRBJ2-1; maybe TRBD2 (6 bases). Trimming stripped 3 bases from V and 4 bases from J, with 13 bases between. The CDR3 covers 15 residues. Germline V gene sequence: CDR1 PRHDT, CDR2 FYEKMQ (reference sequence). CDR3 loop: CASSFLLAEYNEQFF. The covered CDR3 bases are TGTGCCAGCAGCTTTTTATTAGCGGAGTACAATGAG. The full variable domain, with the rest looked up from reference TRBV13 and TRBJ2-1, is AAGVIQSPRHLIKEKRETATLKCYPIPRHDTVYWYQQGPGQDPQFLISFYEKMQSDKGSIPDRFSAQQFSDYHSELNMSSLELGDSALYFCASSFLLAEYNEQFFGPGTRLTVL.

In this sample, this clone turned up many times. The CDR3 end lies 3 residues beyond the end of the read and is filled in from the germline J gene. The chain employs TRBV7-2 and TRBJ1-2; 8 bases line up with TRBD1. V lost 3 bases to trimming and J lost 4 bases; unmatched junction nucleotides: 4. Germline V gene sequence: CDR1 SGHTA, CDR2 FQGNSA. This CDR3 comprises 14 residues. Partial CDR3 DNA: TGTGCCAGCAGCTTCCAGGGGGCCTCCTATGGC. Residues: CASSFQGASYG. The CDR3 in full is CASSFQGASYGYTF.

This clone was counted at least ten times. The read gets to within 3 residues of the CDR3 end, and the germline J gene fills in the rest. This chain uses TRBV19 with TRBJ2-5, with 10 positions matching TRBD2. The CDR3 totals 16 residues. CDR1 and CDR2 from the germline V gene are LNHDA and SQIVND (reference sequence). J lost 4 bases, V lost 0 bases, and 5 bases had no gene match. CDR3 region: CASSIDSPSGRETQYF. CDR3 DNA, as far as it was read: TGTGCCAGTAGTATAGATAGTCCTAGCGGGAGAGAGACC.

This clone came up many times. The CDR3 is cut off 3 residues early in the read; its end comes from the germline J gene. The chain employs TRBV19 and TRBJ2-5, with TRBD1 matching over 9 bases. The germline V gene encodes CDR1 LNHDA and CDR2 SQIVND (reference sequence). V shed 3 bases, J shed 4 bases, and the junction held 3 bases outside the gene matches. The CDR3 is 14 residues long. Incomplete CDR3 DNA: TGTGCCAGTAGTATCGGGACAGGGTTAGAGACC. It codes for CASSIGTGLET. The full CDR3 sequence reads CASSIGTGLETQYF.

This clone was picked up many times. The read ends 3 residues before the CDR3 terminus; that terminus is restored from the germline J gene. V usage is TRBV30 and J usage is TRBJ1-5; the match to TRBD1 covers 10 bases. Trimming removed 1 base from V and 1 base from J; junction bases left unmatched: 7. Per germline, CDR1 GTSNPN and CDR2 SVGIG (reference sequence). The length of the CDR3 is 17 residues. CDR3 DNA (partial): TGTGCCTGGAGTGCCTGGGACAGGGGAGGGAGCAATCAGCCC. This codes for CAWSAWDRGGSNQP. The entire CDR3 reads CAWSAWDRGGSNQPQHF.

This clone was found many times. The read comes to an end 3 residues before the CDR3 does, leaving the germline J gene to fill in the end. The V and J genes are TRBV6-2 or TRBV6-3 and TRBJ1-2, with a tentative D call TRBD1 (5 bases). CDR3 length: 15 residues. CDR1 is MNHEY and CDR2 is SVGEGT in the germline V gene. V was clipped by 2 bases and J by 4 bases, with 14 bases between them. The DNA read from the CDR3 is TGTGCCAGCAGTTACGTCGGGAGGGGATCCTATGGC. Its protein is CASSYVGRGSYG. The entire CDR3 protein is CASSYVGRGSYGYTF.

The sample holds many counts of this clone. The missing CDR3 end, 3 residues past where the read stops, is filled in from the germline J gene. The chain joins TRBV20-1 to TRBJ2-5; TRBD2 aligns across 9 bases. CDR1 DFQATT and CDR2 SNEGSKA come from the germline V gene (reference sequence). CDR3 length equals 14 residues. The DNA read from the CDR3 is TGCAGCCCCAGGGTAGCGGGAGTGGGAGAGACC. Translation: CSPRVAGVGET. The entire CDR3 is CSPRVAGVGETQYF.

The sample holds many counts of this clone. The read terminates 3 residues ahead of where the CDR3 ends, so the germline J gene completes it. The V call is TRBV5-6, the J call TRBJ2-3, with TRBD2 matching over 9 bases. CDR1 and CDR2 (germline): SGHDT, YYEEEE. The CDR3 has 15 residues. The V segment lost 1 base and the J segment 4 bases; nucleotides outside the gene matches: 4. The CDR3 spells CASSLLAGGPDTQYF. The covered CDR3 bases are TGTGCCAGCAGCTTGTTGGCGGGGGGGCCAGATACG.

This clone was detected many times. The DNA ends 3 residues before the CDR3 does, and the rest of the CDR3 is filled in from the germline J gene. V is TRBV20-1 and J is TRBJ1-3; 7 nucleotides agree with TRBD1. The J segment lost 2 bases and the V segment lost 5 bases, leaving 6 bases of the junction unmatched. The CDR3 is 14 residues long. In germline, CDR1 is DFQATT, CDR2 SNEGSKA (reference sequence). The CDR3 region is CSASPGGPGNTIYF. The covered CDR3 bases are TGCAGTGCTTCACCAGGGGGGCCTGGAAACACC.

In this sample, this clone turned up many times. The CDR3 is cut off 3 residues early in the read; its end comes from the germline J gene. This rearrangement joins TRBV18 to TRBJ2-6, with a weak D call TRBD2 (6 bases). Germline CDR1 is KGHSH and CDR2 is LQKENI. This CDR3 region has 19 residues. V lost 0 bases, J lost 0 bases, and 15 bases lay in between. CDR3: CASSPPILGLGSGANVLTF. CDR3 DNA, as far as it was read: TGTGCCAGCTCACCACCAATACTGGGACTGGGCTCTGGGGCCAACGTC.

This clone was observed at least ten times. The CDR3 end falls 3 residues outside the read, so it is completed with the germline J gene. The J gene is TRBJ2-5, the V gene TRBV20-1, with 7 bases identical to TRBD1. V lost 5 bases and J lost 4; bases outside the gene matches: 10. The CDR3 loop spans 14 amino acids. Germline V gene data show CDR1 as DFQATT and CDR2 as SNEGSKA (reference sequence). The CDR3 DNA, read in part, is TGCAGTGCTTACAGGGGCGAGCCAGGAGAGACC. Translated, it gives CSAYRGEPGET. The full CDR3 sequence reads CSAYRGEPGETQYF.

This clone was counted ten times or more. Coverage ceases 3 residues before the CDR3 finishes, and the germline J gene fills in the end. This chain joins TRBV30 and TRBJ1-2; D call uncertain. Trimming removed 0 bases at V and 0 bases at J, with 8 bases between. CDR1 GTSNPN and CDR2 SVGIG come from the germline V gene (reference sequence). CDR3 length: 14 amino acids. The CDR3 loop reads CAWSVLTANYGYTF. The CDR3 DNA, read in part, is TGTGCCTGGAGTGTACTAACCGCTAACTATGGC.